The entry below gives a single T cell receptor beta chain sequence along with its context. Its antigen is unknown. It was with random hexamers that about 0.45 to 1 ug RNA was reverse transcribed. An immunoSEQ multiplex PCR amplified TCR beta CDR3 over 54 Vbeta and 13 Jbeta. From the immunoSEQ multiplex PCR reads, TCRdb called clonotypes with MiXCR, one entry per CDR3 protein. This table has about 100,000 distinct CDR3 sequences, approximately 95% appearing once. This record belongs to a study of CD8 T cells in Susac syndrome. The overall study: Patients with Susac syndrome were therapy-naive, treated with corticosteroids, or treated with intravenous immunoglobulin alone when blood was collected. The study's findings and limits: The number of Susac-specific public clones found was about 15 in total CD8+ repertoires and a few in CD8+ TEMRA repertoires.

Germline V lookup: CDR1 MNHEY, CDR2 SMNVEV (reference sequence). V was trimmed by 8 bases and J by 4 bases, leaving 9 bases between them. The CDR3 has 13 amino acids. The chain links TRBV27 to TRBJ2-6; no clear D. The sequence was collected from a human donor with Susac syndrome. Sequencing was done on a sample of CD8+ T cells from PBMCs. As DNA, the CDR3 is TGTGCCAGCTTAAAAACCGGGGCCAACGTCCTGACTTTC. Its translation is CASLKTGANVLTF.